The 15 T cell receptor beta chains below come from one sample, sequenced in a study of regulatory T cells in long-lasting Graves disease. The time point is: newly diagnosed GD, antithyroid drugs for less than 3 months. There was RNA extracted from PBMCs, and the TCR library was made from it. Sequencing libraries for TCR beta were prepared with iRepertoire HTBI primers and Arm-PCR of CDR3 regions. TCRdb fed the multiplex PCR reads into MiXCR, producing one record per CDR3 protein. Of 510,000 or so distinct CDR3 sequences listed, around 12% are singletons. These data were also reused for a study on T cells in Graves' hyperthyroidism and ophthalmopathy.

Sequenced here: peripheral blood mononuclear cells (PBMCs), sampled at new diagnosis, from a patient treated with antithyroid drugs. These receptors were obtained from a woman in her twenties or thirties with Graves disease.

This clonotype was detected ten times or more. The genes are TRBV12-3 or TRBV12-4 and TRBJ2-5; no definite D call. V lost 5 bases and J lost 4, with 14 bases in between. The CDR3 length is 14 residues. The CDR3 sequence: CASSPLGQVETQYF. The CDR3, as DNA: TGTGCCAGCAGTCCCTTGGGCCAGGTAGAGACCCAGTACTTC.

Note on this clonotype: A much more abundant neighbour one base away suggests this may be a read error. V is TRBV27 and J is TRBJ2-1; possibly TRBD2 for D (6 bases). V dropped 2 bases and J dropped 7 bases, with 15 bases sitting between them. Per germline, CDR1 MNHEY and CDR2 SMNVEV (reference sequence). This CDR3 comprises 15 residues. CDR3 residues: CASSLLPSEGNEQFF. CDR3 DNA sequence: TGTGCCAGCAGTTTACTCCCTAGCGAAGGGAATGAGCAGTTCTTC.

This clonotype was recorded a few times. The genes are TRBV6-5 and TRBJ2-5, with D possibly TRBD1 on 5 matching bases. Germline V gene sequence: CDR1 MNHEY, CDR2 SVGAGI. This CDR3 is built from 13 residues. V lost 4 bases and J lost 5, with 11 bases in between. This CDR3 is CASSSGSWETQYF. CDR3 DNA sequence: TGTGCCAGCAGTTCAGGGTCTTGGGAGACCCAGTACTTC.

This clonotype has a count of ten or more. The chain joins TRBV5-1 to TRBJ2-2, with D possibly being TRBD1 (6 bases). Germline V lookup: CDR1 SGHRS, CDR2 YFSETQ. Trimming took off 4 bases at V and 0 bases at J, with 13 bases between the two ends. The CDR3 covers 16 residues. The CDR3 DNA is TGCGCCAGCAGCCGTACCGGGACACCGAACACCGGGGAGCTGTTTTTT. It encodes CASSRTGTPNTGELFF.

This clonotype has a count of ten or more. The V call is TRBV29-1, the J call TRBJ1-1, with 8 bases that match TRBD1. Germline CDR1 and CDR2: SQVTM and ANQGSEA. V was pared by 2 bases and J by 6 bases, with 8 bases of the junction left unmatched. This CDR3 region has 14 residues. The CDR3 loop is CSVESRGRLAEAFF. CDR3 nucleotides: TGCAGCGTTGAAAGCAGGGGGCGACTCGCTGAAGCTTTCTTT.

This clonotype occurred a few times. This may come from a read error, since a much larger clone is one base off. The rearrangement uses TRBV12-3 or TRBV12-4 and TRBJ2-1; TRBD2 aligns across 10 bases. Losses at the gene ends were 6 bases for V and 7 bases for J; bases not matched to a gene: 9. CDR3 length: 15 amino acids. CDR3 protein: CASSLAGVGRNEQFF. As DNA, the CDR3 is TGTGCCAGCAGCCTAGCGGGAGTAGGGCGGAATGAGCAGTTCTTC.

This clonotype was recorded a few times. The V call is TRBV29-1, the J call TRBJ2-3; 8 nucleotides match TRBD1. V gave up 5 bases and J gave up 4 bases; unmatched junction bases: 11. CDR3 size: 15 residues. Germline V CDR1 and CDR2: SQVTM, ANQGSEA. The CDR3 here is CSVWYRDRSPDTQYF. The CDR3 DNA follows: TGCAGCGTTTGGTATCGGGACAGGTCCCCAGATACGCAGTATTTT.

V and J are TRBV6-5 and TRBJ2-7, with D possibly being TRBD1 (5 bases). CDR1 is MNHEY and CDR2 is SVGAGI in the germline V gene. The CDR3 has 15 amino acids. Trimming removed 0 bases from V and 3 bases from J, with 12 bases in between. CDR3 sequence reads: CASSYSDQGGYEQYF. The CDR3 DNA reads TGTGCCAGCAGTTACTCGGACCAGGGTGGCTACGAGCAGTACTTC.

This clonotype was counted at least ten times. CDR3 sequence (DNA): TGTGCCAGCAGTGACTACTCCAGCGGGAGAAGCACAGATACGCAGTATTTT. It is translated as CASSDYSSGRSTDTQYF. V usage is TRBV2 and J usage is TRBJ2-3; TRBD2 agrees at 8 bases. In germline, CDR1 is SNHLY, CDR2 FYNNEI. This CDR3 is 17 amino acids long. Trimming at V came to 3 bases and at J to 0 bases, leaving 8 bases not matched to a gene.

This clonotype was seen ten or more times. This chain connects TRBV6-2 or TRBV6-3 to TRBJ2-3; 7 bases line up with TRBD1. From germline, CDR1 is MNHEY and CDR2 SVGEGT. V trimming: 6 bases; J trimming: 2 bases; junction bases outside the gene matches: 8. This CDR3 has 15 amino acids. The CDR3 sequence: CASRPGTAYTDTQYF. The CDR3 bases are TGTGCCAGCAGGCCCGGGACAGCCTACACAGATACGCAGTATTTT.

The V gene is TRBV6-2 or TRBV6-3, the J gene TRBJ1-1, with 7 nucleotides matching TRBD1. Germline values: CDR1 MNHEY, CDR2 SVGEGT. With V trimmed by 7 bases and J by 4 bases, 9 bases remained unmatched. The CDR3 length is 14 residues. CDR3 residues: CASTQQGSGTEAFF. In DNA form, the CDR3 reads TGTGCCAGCACCCAACAGGGGTCGGGCACTGAAGCTTTCTTT.

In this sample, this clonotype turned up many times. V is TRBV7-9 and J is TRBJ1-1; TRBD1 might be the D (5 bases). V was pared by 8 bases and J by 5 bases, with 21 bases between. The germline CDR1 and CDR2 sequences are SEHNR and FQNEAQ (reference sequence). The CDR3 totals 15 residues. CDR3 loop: CASLDPSGTATEAFF. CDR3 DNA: TGTGCCAGCTTGGACCCCTCGGGGACGGCAACTGAAGCTTTCTTT. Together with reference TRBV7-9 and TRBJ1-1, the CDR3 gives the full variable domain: DTGVSQNPRHKITKRGQNVTFRCDPISEHNRLYWYRQTLGQGPEFLTYFQNEAQLEKSRLLSDRFSAERPKGSFSTLEIQRTEQGDSAMYLCASLDPSGTATEAFFGQGTRLTVV.

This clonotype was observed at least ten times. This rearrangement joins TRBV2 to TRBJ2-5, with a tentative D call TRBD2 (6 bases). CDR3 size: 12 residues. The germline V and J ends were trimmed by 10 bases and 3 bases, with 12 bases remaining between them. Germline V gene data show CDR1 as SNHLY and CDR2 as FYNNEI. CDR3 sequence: CAIRLGEETQYF. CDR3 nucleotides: TGTGCCATCAGACTAGGAGAAGAGACCCAGTACTTC.

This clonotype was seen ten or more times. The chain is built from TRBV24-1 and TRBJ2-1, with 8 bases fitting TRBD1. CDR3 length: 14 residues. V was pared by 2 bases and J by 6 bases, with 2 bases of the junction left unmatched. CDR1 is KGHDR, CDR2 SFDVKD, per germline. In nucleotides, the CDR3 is TGTGCCACCAGTGATTACACAGGGGGCAATGAGCAGTTCTTC. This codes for CATSDYTGGNEQFF.

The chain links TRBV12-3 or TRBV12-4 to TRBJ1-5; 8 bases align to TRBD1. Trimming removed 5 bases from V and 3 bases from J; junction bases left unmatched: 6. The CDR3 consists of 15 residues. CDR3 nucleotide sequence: TGTGCCAGCAGTCCCCAGACAGGGGACAATCAGCCCCAGCATTTT. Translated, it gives CASSPQTGDNQPQHF.